This note documents a single T cell receptor (beta chain) sequence. Its antigen is currently unknown. The data originate from a study of shared clonotypes between healthy human individuals. In germline, CDR1 is MNHEY, CDR2 SMNVEV (reference sequence). CDR3 length equals 13 residues. V lost 3 bases to trimming and J lost 6 bases, with 8 bases between them. Repertoires were generated with immunoSEQ multiplex PCR, while TCRdb's copy carries only in-frame clones and drops some. The sample records roughly 590,000 clones, 95% to 96% being singletons. Terminally differentiated effector memory CD45RA+ cells were excluded from the naive CD8 cells, which were CD45RO-negative and positively selected for CCR7. Nashville, Tennessee was home to all donors, who were Caucasian adults. Notes on the study in general: When naive CD4 clonotypes were compared across several donors, approximately 4.9% were shared. Non-shared clonotypes had lower generation probabilities than clonotypes shared by all four sorted-subset donors.

The sequenced material came from naive CD8+ T cells sorted from blood. This chain links TRBV27 with TRBJ2-2; D is perhaps TRBD1 (6 bases). The TCR sequence derives from a woman aged 25 to 39 in good health. CDR3 loop: CASSFRGSGELFF. CDR3 nucleotides: TGTGCCAGCAGTTTTAGGGGGTCCGGGGAGCTGTTTTTT.